Listed below are T cell receptor beta chains from one sample, sequenced in a study of beta chain features in type 1 diabetes. Profiling relied on immunoSEQ multiplex PCR, and the TCRdb table lists in-frame clones only, not all of them. The sample shows more than 150,000 clones, just over 9% of them seen only once. The sequenced sample consisted of central memory CD4+ T cells from blood. These receptors all come from a woman aged 18-29 years in good health. Both conserved end residues are part of each CDR3. Each record gives: J gene, D gene, clone size, V gene, CDR3 protein, CDR3 DNA. A D gene is named only where the DNA matches it firmly. Clone size is given for some rows only: seen once, a few or many times, or a class if the clone is expanded.

>TRBJ1-1|TRBD1|few|TRBV7-9
CASSSTGVATEAFF
TGTGCCAGCAGCTCGACAGGGGTTGCCACTGAAGCTTTCTTT
>TRBJ2-3|TRBD1|-|TRBV27
CASSQGQGGTDTQYF
TGTGCCAGCAGTCAGGGACAGGGAGGCACAGATACGCAGTATTTT
>TRBJ1-5|-|few|TRBV7-2
CASSLVGVGNQPQHF
TGTGCCAGCAGCTTAGTAGGGGTTGGCAATCAGCCCCAGCATTTT
>TRBJ2-2|TRBD2|-|TRBV30
CAWSPFTGTSRNTGELFF
TGTGCCTGGAGTCCATTTACCGGGACTAGCAGGAACACCGGGGAGCTGTTTTTT
>TRBJ2-1|TRBD2|few|TRBV13
CASSPRTSGRGDEQFF
TGTGCCAGCAGCCCCCGGACTAGCGGGAGAGGGGATGAGCAGTTCTTC
>TRBJ2-3|TRBD2|few|TRBV4-2
CASSQDLPTSGVHTDTQYF
TGTGCCAGCAGCCAAGATCTACCGACTAGCGGGGTACACACAGATACGCAGTATTTT
>TRBJ2-4|-|few|TRBV6-4
CASSEGARNIQYF
TGTGCCAGCAGTGAGGGGGCGCGGAACATTCAGTACTTC
>TRBJ1-1|TRBD1|-|TRBV9
CASSAVDRGTEAFF
TGTGCCAGCAGCGCTGTGGACAGGGGCACTGAAGCTTTCTTT
>TRBJ1-1|TRBD1|few|TRBV2
CASSVQGVNTEAFF
TGTGCCAGCAGTGTCCAGGGGGTGAACACTGAAGCTTTCTTT
>TRBJ2-5|-|few|TRBV16
CASSQSGETQYF
TGTGCCAGCAGCCAATCCGGGGAGACCCAGTACTTC
>TRBJ1-1|-|-|TRBV9
CASSVEGGTEAFF
TGTGCCAGCAGCGTAGAAGGGGGAACTGAAGCTTTCTTT
>TRBJ1-5|-|-|TRBV30
CAWTSGSRNQPQHF
TGTGCCTGGACGTCAGGGTCGCGCAATCAGCCCCAGCATTTT
>TRBJ2-1|-|-|TRBV6-1
CASRSGAYNEQFF
TGTGCCAGCAGGAGCGGTGCCTACAATGAGCAGTTCTTC
>TRBJ2-7|TRBD1|-|TRBV7-9
CASSLPPGQGGGEQYF
TGTGCCAGCAGCTTACCCCCTGGACAGGGTGGCGGCGAGCAGTACTTC
>TRBJ2-1|TRBD2|-|TRBV2
CASTPTSGGPNEQFF
TGTGCCAGCACCCCGACTAGCGGGGGGCCTAATGAGCAGTTCTTC
>TRBJ2-3|TRBD2|few|TRBV4-1
CASSQEGVAGDTQYF
TGCGCCAGCAGCCAAGAAGGGGTAGCGGGGGATACGCAGTATTTT
>TRBJ1-3|-|-|TRBV7-2
CASSSSSGNTIYF
TGTGCCAGCAGCTCCTCCTCTGGAAACACCATATATTTT
>TRBJ2-2|TRBD2|few|TRBV5-1
CASSLRTSGKTGELFF
TGCGCCAGCAGCTTGCGCACTAGCGGGAAGACCGGGGAGCTGTTTTTT
>TRBJ1-6|TRBD1|-|TRBV2
CASSRSGQGINSPLHF
TGTGCCAGCAGTAGATCTGGACAGGGGATTAATTCACCCCTCCACTTT
>TRBJ1-2|-|-|TRBV7-3
CASSSMGGGNYGYTF
TGTGCCAGCAGCTCGATGGGGGGGGGTAACTATGGCTACACCTTC